This T cell receptor beta chain was recovered during a study of CD8+CD57+ T cells in acquired aplastic anemia. Whole-study context: Healthy donors yielded about 10.8 million CD4+ cell reads on average. Study observations and caveats: Between the patient and control groups, CD8+ Simpson's diversity did not differ significantly.

The use of genomic DNA as template underpinned the TCR beta VDJ and CDR3 profiling. TCRdb recomputed calls from the reads with MiXCR, one row per CDR3 protein. The sample records 150,000 to 200,000 distinct CDR3 sequences, under 55% being singletons. CDR1 is PRHDT and CDR2 is FYEKMQ in the germline V gene (reference sequence). V was trimmed by 0 bases and J by 4 bases, leaving 12 bases between them. The CDR3 is made up of 15 amino acids. As for this clonotype: What it binds is not known.

Specimen: sorted CD4+, CD8+, or CD8+CD57+ T cells (not recorded which) from PBMCs. The TCR was taken from a human donor in good health. V and J are TRBV13 and TRBJ2-5; D is unclear. CDR3 bases: TGTGCCAGCAGCTTAGGCCAGGCAATTGTAGAGACCCAGTACTTC. It is translated as CASSLGQAIVETQYF.